The present T cell receptor (beta chain) was sequenced within a study of OX40 agonist ivuxolimab in advanced cancers. Assay used: immunoSEQ multiplex PCR; TCRdb lists only in-frame clones, some missing. The sample gives approximately 40,000 clones, about 90% of which show up once; 4.5% to 6% is in the top ten. The CDR3 length is 12 residues. Germline V gene sequence: CDR1 GTSNPN, CDR2 SVGIG (reference sequence). With 7 bases removed from V and 3 bases from J, the gap between germline ends came to 12 bases. Patients with autoimmune history or systemic immunosuppression were excluded. The sequenced sample was CD4+ or CD8+ T cells sorted from blood, obtained in a trial of the OX40 agonist ivuxolimab. The chain joins TRBV30 to TRBJ1-1; the D is unclear. The clonotype was recovered from an adult with an advanced solid tumor such as melanoma, head and neck, liver or kidney cancer. The DNA for the CDR3 is TGTGCCTCCTTGGGGTCCTACACTGAAGCTTTCTTT. This gives the protein CASLGSYTEAFF.